This paragraph reports one T cell receptor (beta chain). Its antigen is still unknown. As handled by the study authors: Between about 23,224 and 750,000 TCRs appeared in each sample, and the median stood at roughly 100,000. TCRdb reanalysed the RACE reads using MiXCR and keeps one entry per CDR3 protein. The V and J calls come from TCRdb's annotation, not from the publication. The sample holds fewer than 300,000 distinct CDR3 sequences; about 8.6% are singletons and the top ten take approximately 2.3%. The source of the sample is a study of human T cells and chemical hapten exposure. Study-wide findings and caveats: Alopecia affected the donors, so their immune response may differ from healthy people's.

V was shortened by 5 bases and J by 5 bases, with 15 bases between the two germline ends. The CDR3 consists of 14 residues. Germline V gives CDR1 SGHRS, CDR2 YFSETQ. Time point defined: pre-sensitization, week 0. Treatment defined: therapeutic diphenylcyclopropenone sensitization with weekly scalp DPC. Total RNA extraction was carried out from unfractionated whole blood. The receptor was isolated from a woman aged 40-49 years with alopecia areata. Some clones in this sample may be carry-over from other donors' samples. J is TRBJ2-3 and V is TRBV5-1; possible D gene TRBD2, 7 bases. This specimen consisted of whole blood, obtained in connection with sensitization to the hapten diphenylcyclopropenone (DPC). CDR3 in DNA: TGCGCCAGCAGTCTCGGGGGGCAGGGAGATACGCAGTATTTT. Protein sequence: CASSLGGQGDTQYF.